This T cell receptor beta chain was sequenced in a study of T cell responses to AZD1222 COVID-19 vaccine. In the case of this clone: Its antigen is still unknown.

Trimming cost V 3 bases and J 4 bases, with 12 bases left between them. From germline, CDR1 is SNHLY and CDR2 FYNNEI. The CDR3 runs to 14 residues. Clones were sequenced by immunoSEQ multiplex PCR, and TCRdb holds only the in-frame ones, with some missing. The sample consists of 45,000 to 60,000 clones, approximately 83% of them appearing once. General observations from the study: Most donors were white British, females outnumbered males, and clonal diversity was possibly underestimated. All repertoire sampling was performed exclusively after the peak T cell response. Baseline testing showed seropositivity in only a handful of AZD1222 recipients.

Sequences were derived from peripheral blood, sampled on day 0 of AZD1222 vaccination. The chain has TRBV2 and TRBJ1-2; a weak D match, TRBD1 (6 bases). The receptor comes from an adult in good health. The DNA of the CDR3 is TGTGCCAGCAGTGAGCAGGGGCCCTCCTATGGCTACACCTTC. Encoded protein: CASSEQGPSYGYTF.